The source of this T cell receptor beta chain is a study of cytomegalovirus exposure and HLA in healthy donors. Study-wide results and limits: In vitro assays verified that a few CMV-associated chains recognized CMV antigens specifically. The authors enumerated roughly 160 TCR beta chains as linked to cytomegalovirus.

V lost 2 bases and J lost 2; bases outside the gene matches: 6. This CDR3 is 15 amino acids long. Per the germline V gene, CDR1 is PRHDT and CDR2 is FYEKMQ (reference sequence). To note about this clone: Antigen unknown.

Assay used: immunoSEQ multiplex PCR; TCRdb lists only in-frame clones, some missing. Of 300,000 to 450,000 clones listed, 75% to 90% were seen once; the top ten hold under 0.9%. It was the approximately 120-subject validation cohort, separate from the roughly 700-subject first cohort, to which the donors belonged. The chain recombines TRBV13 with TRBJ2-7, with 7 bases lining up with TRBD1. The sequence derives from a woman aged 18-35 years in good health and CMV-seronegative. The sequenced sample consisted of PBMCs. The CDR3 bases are TGTGCCAGCAGCTTATCTCAGGGGGAGACCTACGAGCAGTACTTC. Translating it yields CASSLSQGETYEQYF.